These 5 T cell receptor beta chains share one sample of origin, sequenced in a study of T cells expressing NK-cell markers. TCRdb reprocessed the 5' RACE reads and keeps a single row for each CDR3 protein, giving no DNA. Its listing shows 400,000 to 550,000 distinct CDR3 sequences. Specimen: blood T cells: a sorted CD56 or NKG2C T cell subset, CD4+ or CD8+ T cells, or bulk PBMC T cells (not recorded which). The origin of the receptors is a woman between 18 and 70 years old in good health.

The rearrangement joins TRBV5-1 to TRBJ1-3. This CDR3 has 16 amino acids. From germline, CDR1 is SGHRS and CDR2 YFSETQ. CDR3 amino acids: CASSLTDLSSGNTIYF.

This chain uses TRBV3-1 with TRBJ2-4; there is no DNA to check the TCRdb D call of TRBD2. The CDR3 has 18 amino acids. Germline-derived CDR1 and CDR2 are LGHDT and YNNKEL (reference sequence). The CDR3 here is CASSPSVAGGIAKNIQYF.

The CDR3 loop reads CSASLLGSSYNSPLHF. The chain joins TRBV20-1 to TRBJ1-6. The germline CDR1 and CDR2 sequences are DFQATT and SNEGSKA (reference sequence). The CDR3 has 16 amino acids.

The V call is TRBV5-6, the J call TRBJ1-4; the TRBD1 assignment by TCRdb is unverifiable without DNA. There are 14 residues in the CDR3. Germline CDR1 reads SGHDT; CDR2 reads YYEEEE. CDR3: CASSQGRANEKLFF.

The V call is TRBV11-2, the J call TRBJ2-1; lacking DNA, the TRBD1 call made by TCRdb goes unchecked. The CDR3 runs 14 residues. CDR1 is SGHAT and CDR2 is FQNNGV in the germline V gene. This chain's CDR3 is CASSYGQGYPEQFF.